Presented here are 28 T cell receptor beta chains from one specimen sequenced in a study of cytomegalovirus exposure and HLA in healthy donors (dated by TCRdb to about 2017). Library preparation used the immunoSEQ multiplex PCR assay. For the multiplex PCR, a mixture combining 60 forward primers for TCR Vbeta segments and 13 reverse primers for TCR Jbeta segments was used. TCRdb took this table from immuneACCESS and kept in-frame rearrangements with V and J called. Such tables lack part of the clones; where checked against another copy, unresolved V genes explain under half of the gap, and the rest is unexplained. This sample gives 80,000 to 100,000 clones in total; 80% of them show up just once. The top ten clones comprise around 7% of the sample. Sequencing input: PBMCs. All receptors derive from a man aged 25-40 years in good health and CMV-seronegative.

This sequence joins TRBV7-2 and TRBJ1-1; D gene uncertain. This CDR3 has 15 residues. Per germline, CDR1 SGHTA and CDR2 FQGNSA. Trimming stripped 1 base from V and 0 bases from J, with 9 bases between. CDR3 sequence (DNA): TGTGCCAGCAGCTTAGGACTGTCCATGAACACTGAAGCTTTCTTT. Residues: CASSLGLSMNTEAFF.

V gene TRBV6-5 combines with J gene TRBJ2-4; D remains unclear. V lost 0 bases and J lost 2, with 5 bases in between. CDR1 and CDR2 (germline): MNHEY, SVGAGI. CDR3 length equals 14 residues. The CDR3 loop reads CASSYSPTKNIQYF. The CDR3 region has the DNA TGTGCCAGCAGTTACTCCCCTACCAAAAACATTCAGTACTTC.

The CDR3 DNA sequence: TGCGCCAGCAGTAGACTAGCGGGGGGGTCAGATACGCAGTATTTT. Amino acid sequence: CASSRLAGGSDTQYF. V is TRBV10-1 and J is TRBJ2-3; 14 positions match TRBD2. CDR1 is WNHNN and CDR2 is SYGVQD in the germline V gene (reference sequence). The junction had 2 bases not matched to a gene; V was cut back by 5 bases and J by 4 bases. The CDR3 loop spans 15 amino acids.

This chain's CDR3 is CASIPTGGGYGYTF. DNA of the CDR3: TGTGCCAGTATCCCGACAGGGGGTGGTTATGGCTACACCTTC. The genes are TRBV19 and TRBJ1-2, with 9 nucleotides matching TRBD1. Germline V gene data show CDR1 as LNHDA and CDR2 as SQIVND (reference sequence). There are 14 residues in the CDR3. V lost 7 bases and J lost 5; bases outside the gene matches: 8.

This clone has just one count. The chain uses TRBV6-4 and TRBJ2-5, with 7 nucleotides matching TRBD2. Trimming removed 4 bases from V and 6 bases from J; junction bases left unmatched: 5. The CDR3 runs 13 residues. Germline CDR1 MRHNA, CDR2 SNTAGT. Here the CDR3 reads CASSVGEGKTQYF. The CDR3 DNA follows: TGTGCCAGCAGTGTGGGGGAGGGGAAGACCCAGTACTTC.

The chain couples TRBV6-5 to TRBJ1-1, with a possible D match to TRBD1 (6 bases). This CDR3 is built from 13 residues. Germline CDR1 and CDR2: MNHEY and SVGAGI. The V end lost 8 bases, the J end lost 1 base, and 11 bases lay between the germline ends. This CDR3 reads CASRKTGNTEAFF. The CDR3 bases are TGTGCCAGCCGTAAGACAGGGAACACTGAAGCTTTCTTT.

The chain couples TRBV5-1 to TRBJ2-3; TRBD1 might be the D (5 bases). Between the trimmed V and J ends, which lost 4 bases and 5 bases, there was a span of 11 bases. The CDR3 sequence is 13 residues long. From germline, CDR1 is SGHRS and CDR2 YFSETQ. CDR3 loop: CASSVWGRDTQYF. DNA of the CDR3: TGCGCCAGCAGCGTTTGGGGCCGAGATACGCAGTATTTT.

This clone was counted only a few times. The chain couples TRBV28 to TRBJ1-1, with D uncertain. CDR3 length: 15 residues. The V and J ends lost 4 bases and 0 bases respectively, with 12 bases between them. CDR1 and CDR2 from the germline V gene are MDHEN and SYDVKM. CDR3 protein: CASSSNRFLNTEAFF. CDR3 nucleotide sequence: TGTGCCAGCAGTTCTAATCGATTCCTGAACACTGAAGCTTTCTTT.

CDR3 protein: CASSFRDRGNNEQFF. CDR3 sequence (DNA): TGCGCCAGCAGCTTCCGGGACAGGGGAAACAATGAGCAGTTCTTC. This chain connects TRBV4-1 to TRBJ2-1; 10 nucleotides line up with TRBD1. The V and J ends lost 5 bases and 5 bases, in that order; junction bases with no gene match: 6. Germline lookup yields CDR1 MGHRA and CDR2 YSYEKL. The CDR3 is 15 residues long.

J is TRBJ1-5 and V is TRBV23-1; TRBD1 aligns across 8 bases. TRBV23-1 is recorded as an ORF, its role being uncertain. This CDR3 region has 18 residues. Trimming cost V 6 bases and J 4 bases; bases outside gene matches: 17. CDR3 in amino acids: CASSRNHERRQGNQPQHF. The CDR3 DNA sequence: TGCGCCAGCAGCCGAAACCACGAACGGAGACAGGGGAATCAGCCCCAGCATTTT.

The rearrangement joins TRBV27 to TRBJ2-5; tentative D call: TRBD2 (7 bases). The V gene's germline CDR1 is MNHEY and CDR2 SMNVEV (reference sequence). This CDR3 is 15 amino acids long. V lost 6 bases and J lost 5, with 19 bases in between. The chain's CDR3 is CASSLMGGTRETQYF. The CDR3 coding sequence is TGTGCCAGCAGCCTAATGGGGGGGACACGGGAGACCCAGTACTTC.

The chain couples TRBV6-5 to TRBJ1-2, with D maybe TRBD1 (5 bases). CDR3 length equals 14 residues. The ends were cut back, 4 bases at V and 5 bases at J, with 14 bases in the middle. The germline V gene has CDR1 MNHEY and CDR2 SVGAGI. The CDR3: CASSWRGLSYGYTF. DNA for the CDR3: TGTGCCAGCAGTTGGCGGGGCCTAAGTTATGGCTACACCTTC.

The rearrangement links TRBV30 to TRBJ1-1; perhaps TRBD1 as D (6 bases). The V end was cut by 0 bases, the J end by 0 bases, with 20 bases between. This CDR3 contains 18 residues. Germline CDR1 is GTSNPN and CDR2 is SVGIG (reference sequence). CDR3 sequence (DNA): TGTGCCTGGAGTGTAAACTATGAGGGTAGGGACATGAACACTGAAGCTTTCTTT. Its translation: CAWSVNYEGRDMNTEAFF.

This chain uses TRBV10-3 with TRBJ1-2; a weak D match, TRBD1 (5 bases). V was pared by 0 bases and J by 5 bases, with 16 bases between. Germline V gives CDR1 ENHRY, CDR2 SYGVKD. The CDR3 is 16 residues long. In nucleotides, the CDR3 is TGTGCCATCAGTGAGTCAACGGACACAGCAGGGTATGGCTACACCTTC. Translating gives CAISESTDTAGYGYTF.

The rearrangement links TRBV9 to TRBJ2-7; D might be TRBD1 (5 bases). V was pared by 2 bases and J by 1 base, with 13 bases between. The CDR3 is made up of 15 amino acids. CDR1 is SGDLS, CDR2 YYNGEE, per germline. The DNA of the CDR3 is TGTGCCAGCAGCGTGGGTGGACACTCTTCCTACGAGCAGTACTTC. It codes for CASSVGGHSSYEQYF.

The rearrangement links TRBV19 to TRBJ1-1; D is unclear. V lost 5 bases to trimming and J lost 10 bases, with 11 bases between them. Germline V gene lookup returns CDR1 LNHDA and CDR2 SQIVND (reference sequence). There are 11 residues in the CDR3. Here the CDR3 DNA reads TGTGCCAGTAGTGGCGGGGAGGGAGCTTTCTTT. Its protein is CASSGGEGAFF.

This chain links TRBV18 with TRBJ2-4, with a weak D call TRBD1 (6 bases). V was shortened by 3 bases and J by 8 bases, with 20 bases between the two germline ends. The CDR3 length is 16 residues. Germline V gives CDR1 KGHSH, CDR2 LQKENI. Written as DNA, the CDR3 is TGTGCCAGCTCACCCCAACAGGGAAATGGGCTCGACATTCAGTACTTC. Protein sequence: CASSPQQGNGLDIQYF. The whole variable domain, filled in from reference TRBV18 and TRBJ2-4, reads NAGVMQNPRHLVRRRGQEARLRCSPMKGHSHVYWYRQLPEEGLKFMVYLQKENIIDESGMPKERFSAEFPKEGPSILRIQQVVRGDSAAYFCASSPQQGNGLDIQYFGAGTRLSVL.

Here the CDR3 DNA reads TGTGCCAGCAGGGGAGGACACAGCTCCTACAATGAGCAGTTCTTC. Translated, it gives CASRGGHSSYNEQFF. The chain recombines TRBV6-1 with TRBJ2-1, with a possible D match to TRBD2 (6 bases). Germline V gives CDR1 MNHNS, CDR2 SASEGT. V lost 6 bases, J lost 0 bases, and 12 bases lay in between. The CDR3 is 15 residues long.

This chain joins TRBV7-9 and TRBJ2-7; 7 nucleotides line up with TRBD1. This CDR3 spans 15 amino acids. Looked up from germline, CDR1 is SEHNR and CDR2 is FQNEAQ (reference sequence). The trim removed 3 bases at V and 4 bases at J, leaving 9 bases unmatched. CDR3 sequence: CASSFVQGSAYEQYF. CDR3 DNA: TGTGCCAGCAGCTTCGTACAGGGGTCGGCGTACGAGCAGTACTTC.

The rearrangement joins TRBV6-1 to TRBJ1-1; D perhaps matches TRBD1 (5 bases). Looked up from germline, CDR1 is MNHNS and CDR2 is SASEGT. The CDR3 has 11 amino acids. V lost 8 bases to trimming and J lost 5 bases, with 9 bases between them. The DNA of the CDR3 is TGTGCCAGCGGGGGGAGGACTGAAGCTTTCTTT. Translated: CASGGRTEAFF.

Written as DNA, the CDR3 is TGTGCCAGCAGTCAAGTGGGCCCCCCGGGAGAGCAGTACTTC. Translation gives CASSQVGPPGEQYF. This sequence joins TRBV2 and TRBJ2-5, with TRBD2 as a possible D gene (6 bases). This CDR3 region has 14 residues. Per the germline V gene, CDR1 is SNHLY and CDR2 is FYNNEI. The V and J ends lost 5 bases and 11 bases respectively, with 21 bases between them.

The CDR3 reads CASRTGGGTEAFF. The CDR3 DNA reads TGTGCCAGCCGGACAGGGGGGGGCACTGAAGCTTTCTTT. The J gene is TRBJ1-1, the V gene TRBV25-1; 10 bases are shared with TRBD1. CDR1 and CDR2 from the germline V gene are MGHDK and SYGVNS. Trimming at V came to 8 bases and at J to 4 bases, leaving 4 bases not matched to a gene. This CDR3 has 13 residues.

The chain employs TRBV28 and TRBJ2-3, with 8 bases lining up with TRBD1. The CDR3 runs 16 residues. CDR1 and CDR2 (germline): MDHEN, SYDVKM. V was pared by 5 bases and J by 2 bases, with 9 bases of the junction left unmatched. CDR3 DNA sequence: TGTGCCAGCAGTACCGTGGGGACAGGAACCACAGATACGCAGTATTTT. Translation gives CASSTVGTGTTDTQYF.

V usage is TRBV5-8 and J usage is TRBJ1-1; D unresolved. The V and J ends lost 2 bases and 1 base respectively, with 15 bases between them. Germline lookup yields CDR1 SGHTS and CDR2 YDEGEE. The CDR3 contains 16 residues. In nucleotides, the CDR3 is TGTGCCAGCAGCTTCCGATCCGCGGGAAGGAACACTGAAGCTTTCTTT. It yields the protein CASSFRSAGRNTEAFF.

The chain uses TRBV7-9 and TRBJ1-5; TRBD1 might be the D (5 bases). V lost 0 bases and J lost 5, with 14 bases in between. This CDR3 contains 16 residues. The germline V gene encodes CDR1 SEHNR and CDR2 FQNEAQ (reference sequence). CDR3 nucleotides: TGTGCCAGCAGCTTAGCATCGGGAGGGACCGATCAGCCCCAGCATTTT. As protein: CASSLASGGTDQPQHF.

This chain joins TRBV14 and TRBJ1-2; TRBD1 matches at 9 bases. This CDR3 contains 16 residues. V shed 4 bases, J shed 4 bases, and the junction held 10 bases outside the gene matches. The germline CDR1 and CDR2 sequences are SGHDN and FVKESK. The CDR3 loop reads CASSPLQGALLYGYTF. DNA for the CDR3: TGTGCCAGCAGCCCTTTACAGGGGGCGTTACTCTATGGCTACACCTTC.

V is TRBV7-2 and J is TRBJ2-7; no reliable D call. CDR1 is SGHTA and CDR2 is FQGNSA in the germline V gene. With 0 bases removed from V and 9 bases from J, the gap between germline ends came to 18 bases. CDR3 length: 15 amino acids. The CDR3 DNA sequence: TGTGCCAGCAGCTTAGCTCTCATGGAGTTACGAGCGCAGTACTTC. This sequence encodes CASSLALMELRAQYF. The full variable domain, completed using reference TRBV7-2 and TRBJ2-7, is GAGVSQSPSNKVTEKGKDVELRCDPISGHTALYWYRQSLGQGLEFLIYFQGNSAPDKSGLPSDRFSAERTGGSVSTLTIQRTQQEDSAVYLCASSLALMELRAQYFGPGTRLTVT.

This clone was recorded once. The chain has TRBV19 and TRBJ2-7; 8 positions agree with TRBD1. Trimming took 1 base from V and 3 from J; bases not matched to a gene: 8. Germline lookup yields CDR1 LNHDA and CDR2 SQIVND (reference sequence). The CDR3 is 16 amino acids. The CDR3 is CASSIGPGTGLYEQYF. As DNA, the CDR3 is TGTGCCAGTAGTATAGGTCCCGGGACAGGACTCTACGAGCAGTACTTC.